The clone carrying this TCR beta chain was detected only a few times. This table comes from immunoSEQ multiplex PCR, and its TCRdb copy is limited to in-frame clones, with some not included. Among 310,000 or so clones listed, 75% to 90% were seen once. This entry comes from a study of blood T cell repertoires in COVID-19. Across 20 to 25 US areas, participants ranged in age from about 18 to 90 years. Participant-reported clinical history was the basis for cohort assignment. All recovered Cohort 3 donors got two negative PCRs, got clearance, or saw symptom resolution. Sequencing input: PBMCs or T cells enriched from blood (not recorded which). This receptor was obtained from a woman between 35 and 50 years old who had recovered from COVID-19.

Written as DNA, the CDR3 is TGTGCCAGCAGCAATACAGAGCTGTGGGGCTACACCTTC. Translating gives CASSNTELWGYTF. This chain uses TRBV7-2 with TRBJ1-2; D gene ambiguous. CDR1 SGHTA and CDR2 FQGNSA come from the germline V gene. Trimming left V 5 bases short and J 8 bases short, with 15 bases between. The CDR3 runs to 13 residues.